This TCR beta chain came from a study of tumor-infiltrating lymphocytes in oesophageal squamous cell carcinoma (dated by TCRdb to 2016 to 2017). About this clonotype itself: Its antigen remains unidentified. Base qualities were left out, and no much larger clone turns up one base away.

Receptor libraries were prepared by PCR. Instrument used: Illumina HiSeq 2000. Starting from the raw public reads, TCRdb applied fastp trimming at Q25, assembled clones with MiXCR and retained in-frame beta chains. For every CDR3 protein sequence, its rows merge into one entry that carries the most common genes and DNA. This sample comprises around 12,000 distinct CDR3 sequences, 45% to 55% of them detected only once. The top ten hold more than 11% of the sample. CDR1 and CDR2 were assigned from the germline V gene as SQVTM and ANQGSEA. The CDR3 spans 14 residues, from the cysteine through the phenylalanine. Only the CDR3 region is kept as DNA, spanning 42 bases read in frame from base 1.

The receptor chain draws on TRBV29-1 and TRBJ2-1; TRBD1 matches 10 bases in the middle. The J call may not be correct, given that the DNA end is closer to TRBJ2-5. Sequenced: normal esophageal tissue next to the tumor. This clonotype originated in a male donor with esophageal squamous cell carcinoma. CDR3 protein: CSTPGQGGQETQYF. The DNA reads TGCAGCACACCAGGACAGGGGGGCCAAGAGACCCAGTACTTC.